Reported below is one TCR beta chain. Its target is unknown. The source of the sample is a study of shared clonotypes between healthy human individuals. Study-wide results and limits: The study generally estimated greater richness for naive than memory subsets.

Naive CD8 cells were CD45RO-negative, positively selected for CCR7, excluding terminally differentiated effector memory CD45RA+ cells. Profiled with immunoSEQ multiplex PCR; TCRdb holds only in-frame clones, not every one. The sample has more than 2 million clones; about 94% are singletons. There are 15 residues in the CDR3. V was clipped by 1 base and J by 0 bases, with 9 bases between them. Per germline, CDR1 MNHEY and CDR2 SVGAGI. The chain joins TRBV6-5 to TRBJ1-1; D remains unclear. This TCR came from a man in his late teens or twenties in good health. Material for sequencing was naive CD8+ T cells sorted from blood. This CDR3 reads CASSYWADLNTEAFF. The CDR3 DNA is TGTGCCAGCAGTTACTGGGCGGACCTGAACACTGAAGCTTTCTTT.